This T cell receptor (beta chain) was recorded in a study of cytomegalovirus exposure and HLA in healthy donors. Findings of the study overall: Later on, an analysis showed TCR association rates differing by HLA locus, with DRB1 the most and HLA-C the fewest. Most TCR sequences showed up rarely, but some public TCRs showed up in many donors. Further analysis was carried out later, and it showed several of the most significant clusters appearing linked to common viral pathogens.

The PCR made use of 60 Vbeta and 13 Jbeta primers. Profiling relied on immunoSEQ multiplex PCR, and the TCRdb table lists in-frame clones only, not all of them. Of under 110,000 clones listed, roughly 76% were seen once; the top ten hold 4.1%. This clone was counted a single time. Its antigen is unknown. The missing conserved phenylalanine or tryptophan at the end of this CDR3 makes a read error likely. The CDR3 runs to 16 residues. Germline CDR1 is SGHAT and CDR2 is FQNNGV. Trimming stripped 10 bases from V and 4 bases from J, with 25 bases between. The TCR sequence derives from a man aged 35 to 55 in good health and CMV-seronegative. The source material was PBMCs. The rearrangement joins TRBV11-2 to TRBJ1-2, with D possibly matching TRBD1 (5 bases). This CDR3 reads CATYDRQSSYFYGYTS. In DNA, the CDR3 is TGTGCCACCTACGACAGACAGTCCTCTTACTTCTATGGCTACACCTCC.